This record concerns one T cell receptor beta chain sequence. Its antigen is as yet unknown. This sample is drawn from a study of cytomegalovirus exposure and HLA in healthy donors. This PCR relied on a set of 60 Vbeta primers and 13 Jbeta primers. Sequencing used immunoSEQ multiplex PCR; TCRdb keeps in-frame clones, though not all of them. The sample has around 200,000 clones, under 80% seen once. Germline CDR1 reads MNHNS; CDR2 reads SASEGT. Trimming took off 1 base at V and 4 bases at J, with 10 bases between the two ends. This CDR3 comprises 15 residues. General study findings and limits: No immune exposure information besides CMV serostatus was available. Further analysis, carried out later, found HLA-associated TCR beta chains more clonally expanded than equally common other chains. Many donors carried some public TCRs, although rarity characterized most TCR sequences.

The rearrangement links TRBV6-1 to TRBJ2-2; no firm D call. Sequenced: PBMCs. This clonotype was obtained from a female donor in good health and CMV-seronegative. Written as DNA, the CDR3 is TGTGCCAGCAGTGAAGTACCGGGTAGCACCGGGGAGCTGTTTTTT. This translates into CASSEVPGSTGELFF.